Below are 9 T cell receptor beta chains sequenced from a single sample in a study of patients and donors after allogeneic stem cell transplantation. TCRdb re-derived calls from the RT-PCR reads in MiXCR, one entry per CDR3 protein. Among roughly 180,000 distinct CDR3 sequences listed, around two fifths were seen once. Sequenced: blood, either unsorted or a sorted T cell fraction (not recorded which). The receptor set was obtained from a human donor who was either an allogeneic HSCT recipient or a stem cell or donor lymphocyte infusion donor (not recorded which). It is not recorded whose cells these are; they may come from a transplant donor.

The chain has TRBV3-1 and TRBJ2-1; a possible D gene is TRBD2 (6 bases). The CDR3 covers 16 residues. Germline assignment: CDR1 LGHDT and CDR2 YNNKEL (reference sequence). V was cut by 3 bases and J by 10 bases, with 22 bases left in between. The CDR3 DNA sequence: TGTGCCAGCAGCCACCCCTTTGGTTCCGGGACTCAAGAGCAGTTCTTC. As protein: CASSHPFGSGTQEQFF.

This clonotype was seen a handful of times. This chain links TRBV29-1 with TRBJ2-7; D perhaps matches TRBD2 (5 bases). CDR1 is SQVTM and CDR2 is ANQGSEA in the germline V gene. V was trimmed by 4 bases and J by 1 base, leaving 11 bases between them. The CDR3 has 13 amino acids. In nucleotides, the CDR3 is TGCAGCGTTGTCGGGATGACTTCCTACGAGCAGTACTTC. Its protein is CSVVGMTSYEQYF.

The chain employs TRBV9 and TRBJ2-1, with a possible D match to TRBD2 (5 bases). The V end was cut by 0 bases, the J end by 5 bases, with 12 bases between. This CDR3 has 15 amino acids. CDR1 SGDLS and CDR2 YYNGEE come from the germline V gene. The CDR3 sequence is CASSVGRARHNEQFF. CDR3 in DNA: TGTGCCAGCAGCGTAGGGCGGGCCCGCCACAATGAGCAGTTCTTC.

This clonotype appeared a few times. The rearrangement joins TRBV2 to TRBJ2-1; perhaps TRBD1 as D (6 bases). The CDR3 contains 15 residues. Trimming removed 4 bases at V and 2 bases at J, with 12 bases between. Germline CDR1 is SNHLY and CDR2 is FYNNEI. The CDR3 sequence is CASSAQGWTYNEQFF. The CDR3 coding sequence is TGTGCCAGCAGTGCACAGGGTTGGACCTACAATGAGCAGTTCTTC.

This chain connects TRBV10-3 to TRBJ1-6; TRBD1 aligns across 10 bases. J gave up 8 bases and V 3 bases, and 4 bases lay outside the gene matches. The CDR3 spans 15 residues. Germline values: CDR1 ENHRY, CDR2 SYGVKD. CDR3 coding DNA: TGTGCCATCAGTGAAGACAGGGGGCCGGATTCACCCCTCCACTTT. As protein: CAISEDRGPDSPLHF.

This clonotype has more than one count but fewer than ten. The rearrangement uses TRBV2 and TRBJ1-5; TRBD1 aligns across 9 bases. Per germline, CDR1 SNHLY and CDR2 FYNNEI. Trimming at V came to 4 bases and at J to 10 bases, leaving 11 bases not matched to a gene. The CDR3 is 15 residues long. CDR3 sequence: CASSGTGDLMRPQHF. CDR3 DNA: TGTGCCAGCAGTGGGACAGGGGACTTAATGCGTCCCCAGCATTTT.

In its sample, this clonotype was seen a few times. The genes are TRBV7-6 and TRBJ1-2, with 9 bases that match TRBD1. Germline CDR1 reads SGHVS; CDR2 reads FNYEAQ. J lost 4 bases, V lost 1 base, and 4 bases had no gene match. The CDR3 is 15 residues long. This chain's CDR3 is CASSLEGQGIYGYTF. The CDR3 DNA reads as TGTGCCAGCAGCTTAGAGGGACAGGGTATCTATGGCTACACCTTC.

The chain carries TRBV28 and TRBJ2-3; 8 bases line up with TRBD1. The trim removed 10 bases at V and 3 bases at J, leaving 9 bases unmatched. The CDR3 extends over 14 amino acids. Germline V CDR1 and CDR2: MDHEN, SYDVKM. The CDR3 nucleotides read TGTGCCACCCAGGACAGGGTAGGAACAGATACGCAGTATTTT. This gives the protein CATQDRVGTDTQYF.

This clonotype was found a few times. CDR3 DNA: TGTGCCAGCAGCGTAGACCCGGGGGGGTACAATGAGCAGTTCTTC. It yields the protein CASSVDPGGYNEQFF. V and J are TRBV9 and TRBJ2-1; 8 nucleotides align to TRBD2. J lost 4 bases, V lost 0 bases, and 3 bases had no gene match. The germline V gene has CDR1 SGDLS and CDR2 YYNGEE. CDR3 size: 15 residues.